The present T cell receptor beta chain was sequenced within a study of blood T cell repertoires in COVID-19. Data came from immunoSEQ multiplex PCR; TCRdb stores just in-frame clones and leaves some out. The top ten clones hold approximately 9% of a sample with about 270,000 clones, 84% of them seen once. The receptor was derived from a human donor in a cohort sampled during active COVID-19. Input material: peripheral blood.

Here the CDR3 reads CASIEAGAIETQYF. The DNA of the CDR3 is TGTGCCAGCATTGAGGCAGGGGCTATCGAGACCCAGTACTTC. This chain uses TRBV28 with TRBJ2-5, with D maybe TRBD1 (6 bases). This CDR3 contains 14 residues. The germline V gene encodes CDR1 MDHEN and CDR2 SYDVKM. V was pared by 7 bases and J by 5 bases, with 17 bases between. The variable domain in full, with the rest retrieved from reference TRBV28 and TRBJ2-5, is DVKVTQSSRYLVKRTGEKVFLECVQDMDHENMFWYRQDPGLGLRLIYFSYDVKMKEKGDIPEGYSVSREKKERFSLILESASTNQTSMYLCASIEAGAIETQYFGPGTRLLVL.